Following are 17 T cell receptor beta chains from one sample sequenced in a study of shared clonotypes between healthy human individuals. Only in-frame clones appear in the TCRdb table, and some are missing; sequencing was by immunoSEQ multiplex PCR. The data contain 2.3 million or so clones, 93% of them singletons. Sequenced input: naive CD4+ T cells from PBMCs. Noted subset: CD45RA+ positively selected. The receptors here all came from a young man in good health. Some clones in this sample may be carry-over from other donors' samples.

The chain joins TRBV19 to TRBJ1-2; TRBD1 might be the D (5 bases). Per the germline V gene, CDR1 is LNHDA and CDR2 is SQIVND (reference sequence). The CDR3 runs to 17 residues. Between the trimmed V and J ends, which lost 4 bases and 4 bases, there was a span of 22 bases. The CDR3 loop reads CASSTQGLVPVGYGYTF. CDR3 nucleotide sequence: TGTGCCAGTAGTACCCAGGGCCTTGTCCCCGTTGGCTATGGCTACACCTTC.

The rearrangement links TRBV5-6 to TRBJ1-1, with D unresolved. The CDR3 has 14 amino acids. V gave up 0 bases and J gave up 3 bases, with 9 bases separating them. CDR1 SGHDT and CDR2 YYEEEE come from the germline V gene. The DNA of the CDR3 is TGTGCCAGCAGCTTGGTTTCGGGATACACTGAAGCTTTCTTT. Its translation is CASSLVSGYTEAFF.

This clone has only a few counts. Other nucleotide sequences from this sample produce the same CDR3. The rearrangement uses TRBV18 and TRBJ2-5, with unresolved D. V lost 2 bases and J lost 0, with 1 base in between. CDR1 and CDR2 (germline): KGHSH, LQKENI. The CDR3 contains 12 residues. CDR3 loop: CASSPNQETQYF. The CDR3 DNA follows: TGTGCCAGCTCACCAAACCAAGAGACCCAGTACTTC.

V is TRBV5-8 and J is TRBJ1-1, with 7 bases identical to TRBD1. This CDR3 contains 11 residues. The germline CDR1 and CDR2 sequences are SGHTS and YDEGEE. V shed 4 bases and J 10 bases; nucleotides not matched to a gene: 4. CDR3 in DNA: TGTGCCAGCAGCCCCAGGGGGGTAGCTTTCTTT. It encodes CASSPRGVAFF.

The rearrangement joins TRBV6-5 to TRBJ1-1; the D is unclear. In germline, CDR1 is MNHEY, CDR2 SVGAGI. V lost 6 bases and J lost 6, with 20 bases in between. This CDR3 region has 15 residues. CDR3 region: CASSLAAPLRAEAFF. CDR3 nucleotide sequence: TGTGCCAGCAGCCTAGCAGCCCCCCTTCGCGCTGAAGCTTTCTTT.

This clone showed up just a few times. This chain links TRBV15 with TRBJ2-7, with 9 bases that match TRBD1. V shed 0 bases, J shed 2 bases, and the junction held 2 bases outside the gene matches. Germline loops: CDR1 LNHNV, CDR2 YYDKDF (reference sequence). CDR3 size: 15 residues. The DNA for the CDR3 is TGTGCCACCAGCAGAGATCGGACAGGGGCCTACGAGCAGTACTTC. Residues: CATSRDRTGAYEQYF.

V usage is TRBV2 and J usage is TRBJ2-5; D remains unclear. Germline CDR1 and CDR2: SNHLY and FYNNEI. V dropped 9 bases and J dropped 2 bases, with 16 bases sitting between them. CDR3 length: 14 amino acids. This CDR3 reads CARLDARPQETQYF. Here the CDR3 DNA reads TGTGCCAGGCTTGACGCCAGACCGCAAGAGACCCAGTACTTC.

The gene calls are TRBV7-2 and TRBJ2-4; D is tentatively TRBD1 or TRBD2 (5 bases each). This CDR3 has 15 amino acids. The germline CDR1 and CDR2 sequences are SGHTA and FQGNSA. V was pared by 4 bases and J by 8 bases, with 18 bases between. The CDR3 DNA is TGTGCCAGCAGCTCGGAGTCGACCCTGGGGGACATTCAGTACTTC. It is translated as CASSSESTLGDIQYF.

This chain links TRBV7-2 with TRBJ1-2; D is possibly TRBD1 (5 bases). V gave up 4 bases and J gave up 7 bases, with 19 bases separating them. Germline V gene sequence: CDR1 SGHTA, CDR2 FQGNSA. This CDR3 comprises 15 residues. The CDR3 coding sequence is TGTGCCAGCAGCTACCGGCAGGGCGCAATTGGTGGCTACACCTTC. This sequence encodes CASSYRQGAIGGYTF.

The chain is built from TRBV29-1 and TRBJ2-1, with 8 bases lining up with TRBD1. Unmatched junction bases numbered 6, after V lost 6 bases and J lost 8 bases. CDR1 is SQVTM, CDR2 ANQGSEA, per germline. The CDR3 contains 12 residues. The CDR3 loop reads CSVDRGFDEQFF. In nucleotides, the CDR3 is TGCAGCGTAGACAGGGGCTTTGATGAGCAGTTCTTC.

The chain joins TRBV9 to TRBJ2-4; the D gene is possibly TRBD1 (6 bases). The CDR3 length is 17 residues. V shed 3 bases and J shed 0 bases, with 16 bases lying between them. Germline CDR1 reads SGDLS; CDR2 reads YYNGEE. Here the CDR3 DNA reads TGTGCCAGCAGCGCTCCGGACAGCCAGATAGCCAAAAACATTCAGTACTTC. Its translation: CASSAPDSQIAKNIQYF.

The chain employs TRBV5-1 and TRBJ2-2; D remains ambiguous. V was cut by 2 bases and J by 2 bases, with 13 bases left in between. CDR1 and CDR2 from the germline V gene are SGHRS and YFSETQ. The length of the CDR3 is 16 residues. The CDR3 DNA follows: TGCGCCAGCAGCTTCATTGGAAAGTCCAACACCGGGGAGCTGTTTTTT. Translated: CASSFIGKSNTGELFF.

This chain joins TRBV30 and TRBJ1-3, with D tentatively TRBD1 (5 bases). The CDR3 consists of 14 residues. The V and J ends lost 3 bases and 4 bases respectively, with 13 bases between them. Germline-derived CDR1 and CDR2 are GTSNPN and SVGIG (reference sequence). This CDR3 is CAWRGTGEGNTIYF. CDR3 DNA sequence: TGTGCCTGGAGAGGAACAGGCGAAGGAAACACCATATATTTT.

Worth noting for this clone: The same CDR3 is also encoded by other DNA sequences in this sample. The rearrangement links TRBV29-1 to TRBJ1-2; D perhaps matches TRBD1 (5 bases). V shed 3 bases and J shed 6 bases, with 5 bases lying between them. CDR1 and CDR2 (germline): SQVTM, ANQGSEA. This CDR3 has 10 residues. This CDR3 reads CSVDRDGYTF. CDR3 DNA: TGCAGCGTTGACAGGGATGGCTACACCTTC.

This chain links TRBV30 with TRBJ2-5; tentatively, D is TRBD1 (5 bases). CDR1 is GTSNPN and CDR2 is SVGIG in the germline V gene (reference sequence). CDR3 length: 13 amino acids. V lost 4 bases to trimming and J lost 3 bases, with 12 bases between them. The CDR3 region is CAWTNDREETQYF. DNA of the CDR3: TGTGCCTGGACAAACGACAGAGAAGAGACCCAGTACTTC.

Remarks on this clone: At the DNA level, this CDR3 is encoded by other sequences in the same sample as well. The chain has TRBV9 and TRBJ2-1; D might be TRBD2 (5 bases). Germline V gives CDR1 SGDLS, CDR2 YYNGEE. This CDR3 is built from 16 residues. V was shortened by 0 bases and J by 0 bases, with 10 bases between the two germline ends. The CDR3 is CASSVVGESSYNEQFF. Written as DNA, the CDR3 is TGTGCCAGCAGCGTAGTCGGGGAAAGCTCCTACAATGAGCAGTTCTTC.

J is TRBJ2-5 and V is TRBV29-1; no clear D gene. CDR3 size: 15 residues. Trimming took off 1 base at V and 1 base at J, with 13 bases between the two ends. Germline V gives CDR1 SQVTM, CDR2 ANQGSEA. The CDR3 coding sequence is TGCAGCGTTGAAGGGGCGCCGGCCAGCCAAGAGACCCAGTACTTC. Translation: CSVEGAPASQETQYF. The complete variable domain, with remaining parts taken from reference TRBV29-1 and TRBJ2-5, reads SAVISQKPSRDICQRGTSLTIQCQVDSQVTMMFWYRQQPGQSLTLIATANQGSEATYESGFVIDKFPISRPNLTFSTLTVSNMSPEDSSIYLCSVEGAPASQETQYFGPGTRLLVL.